The 3 T cell receptor beta chains below were found in one sample sequenced in a study of blood T cell repertoires in COVID-19. Libraries were prepared by immunoSEQ multiplex PCR; TCRdb keeps only in-frame clonotypes and omits some of them. The table has 90,000 to 100,000 clones, over 70% seen once. The sequenced sample was peripheral blood. All receptors come from a man in his sixties with acute or convalescent COVID-19.

This clone is judged medium-sized. This rearrangement joins TRBV18 to TRBJ1-2; 11 bases line up with TRBD1. This CDR3 region has 16 residues. Trimming cost V 5 bases and J 4 bases; bases outside gene matches: 9. Germline values: CDR1 KGHSH, CDR2 LQKENI. The CDR3 sequence is CASSDKTGTGGYGYTF. The CDR3 DNA reads TGTGCCAGCTCAGACAAGACCGGGACAGGGGGCTATGGCTACACCTTC.

The chain links TRBV7-2 to TRBJ1-5, with a weak D call TRBD1 (6 bases). This CDR3 is built from 15 residues. The germline V gene has CDR1 SGHTA and CDR2 FQGNSA. The V gene lost 1 base and the J gene lost 14 bases, with 21 bases spanning the gap. CDR3 residues: CASSLGGGRSGSEHF. The CDR3 DNA reads as TGTGCCAGCAGCTTAGGGGGGGGCAGGTCCGGGTCAGAGCATTTT. Full variable domain (rest looked up from reference TRBV7-2 and TRBJ1-5): GAGVSQSPSNKVTEKGKDVELRCDPISGHTALYWYRQSLGQGLEFLIYFQGNSAPDKSGLPSDRFSAERTGGSVSTLTIQRTQQEDSAVYLCASSLGGGRSGSEHFGDGTRLSIL.

The chain employs TRBV5-4 and TRBJ1-5; D remains ambiguous. CDR1 is SGHNT, CDR2 YYREEE, per germline (reference sequence). V was clipped by 3 bases and J by 5 bases, with 9 bases between them. The CDR3 is made up of 13 amino acids. In DNA form, the CDR3 reads TGTGCCAGCAGCTCTTCGGTCGATCAGCCCCAGCATTTT. Translation gives CASSSSVDQPQHF.